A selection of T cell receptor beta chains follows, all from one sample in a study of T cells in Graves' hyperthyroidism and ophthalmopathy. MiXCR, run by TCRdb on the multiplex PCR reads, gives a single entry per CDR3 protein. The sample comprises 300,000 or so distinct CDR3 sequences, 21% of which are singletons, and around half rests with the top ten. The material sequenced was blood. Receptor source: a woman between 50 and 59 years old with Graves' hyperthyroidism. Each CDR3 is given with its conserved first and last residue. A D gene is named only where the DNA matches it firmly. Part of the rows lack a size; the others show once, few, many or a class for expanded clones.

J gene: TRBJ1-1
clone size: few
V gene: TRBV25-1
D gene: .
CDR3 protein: CASSVGSREAFF
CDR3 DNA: TGTGCCAGCAGTGTGGGGAGTCGGGAAGCTTTCTTT

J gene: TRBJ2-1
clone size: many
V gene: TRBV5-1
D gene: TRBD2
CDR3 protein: CASSLGTSGGAYEFF
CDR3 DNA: TGCGCCAGCAGCTTGGGGACTAGCGGGGGAGCCTACGAGTTCTTC

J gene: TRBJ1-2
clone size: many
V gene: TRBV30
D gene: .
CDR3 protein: CAWSVRSSYGYTF
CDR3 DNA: TGTGCCTGGAGTGTACGGAGTAGCTATGGCTACACCTTC

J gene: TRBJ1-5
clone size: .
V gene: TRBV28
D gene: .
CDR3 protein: CASSSGSQPQHF
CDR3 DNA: TGTGCCAGCAGTTCCGGGTCTCAGCCCCAGCATTTT

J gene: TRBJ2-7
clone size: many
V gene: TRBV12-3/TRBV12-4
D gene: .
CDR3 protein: CASSFSQRSYEQYF
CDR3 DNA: TGTGCCAGCAGTTTCAGCCAGCGGTCCTACGAGCAGTACTTC

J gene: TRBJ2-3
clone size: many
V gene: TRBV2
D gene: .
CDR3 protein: CASSEGPSLADTQYF
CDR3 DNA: TGTGCCAGCAGTGAGGGCCCGTCTTTGGCAGATACGCAGTATTTT

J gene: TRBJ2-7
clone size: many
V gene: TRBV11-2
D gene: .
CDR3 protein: CASSRGAGQQYF
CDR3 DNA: TGTGCCAGCAGCCGCGGGGCAGGGCAGCAGTACTTC

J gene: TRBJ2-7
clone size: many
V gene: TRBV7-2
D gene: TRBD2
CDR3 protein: CASSPWGTSGDEQYF
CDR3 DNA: TGTGCCAGCAGCCCCTGGGGGACTAGCGGAGACGAGCAGTACTTC

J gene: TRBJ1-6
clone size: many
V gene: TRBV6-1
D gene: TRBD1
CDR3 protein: CASSPSAYNRGNSPLHF
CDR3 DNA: TGTGCCAGCAGCCCATCTGCATATAACAGGGGAAATTCACCCCTCCACTTT

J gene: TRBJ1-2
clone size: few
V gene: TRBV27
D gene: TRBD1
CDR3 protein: CASSFTGGYGYTF
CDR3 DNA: TGTGCCAGCAGTTTTACAGGGGGCTATGGCTACACCTTC

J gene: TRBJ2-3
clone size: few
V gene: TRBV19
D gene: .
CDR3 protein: CASSIGRGADTQYF
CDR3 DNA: TGTGCCAGTAGTATAGGCCGGGGCGCAGATACGCAGTATTTT